Presented here are 20 T cell receptor beta chains from one specimen sequenced in a study of OX40 agonist ivuxolimab in advanced cancers. Library method: the immunoSEQ multiplex PCR assay. TCRdb took this table from immuneACCESS and kept in-frame rearrangements with V and J called. Such tables lack part of the clones; where checked against another copy, unresolved V genes explain under half of the gap, and the rest is unexplained. This sample gives about 74,000 clones in total; roughly 80% of them show up just once. About 2.1% of the sample goes to the ten largest clones. The specimen comprised CD4+ or CD8+ T cells sorted from blood, sampled in a trial of the OX40 agonist ivuxolimab. These receptors came from an adult with an advanced solid tumor such as melanoma, head and neck, liver or kidney cancer.

The V gene is TRBV6-5, the J gene TRBJ2-7; 8 bases line up with TRBD1. Looked up from germline, CDR1 is MNHEY and CDR2 is SVGAGI. With V trimmed by 6 bases and J by 2 bases, 6 bases remained unmatched. The CDR3 loop spans 14 amino acids. For the CDR3, the DNA is TGTGCCAGCAGCCCGGACAGGGCCCCCTACGAGCAGTACTTC. Translation: CASSPDRAPYEQYF.

A single count supports this clone. The rearrangement links TRBV11-2 to TRBJ1-1; 9 bases are shared with TRBD1. The V segment lost 5 bases and the J segment 1 base; nucleotides outside the gene matches: 14. CDR3 length: 18 residues. Germline CDR1 and CDR2: SGHAT and FQNNGV. The CDR3 region is CASSPPPQGAKRNTEAFF. In nucleotides, the CDR3 is TGTGCCAGCAGCCCCCCCCCACAGGGGGCGAAGAGGAACACTGAAGCTTTCTTT.

V is TRBV7-2 and J is TRBJ1-3; TRBD1 matches at 8 bases. CDR3 length: 16 amino acids. After removal of 1 base from V and 0 bases from J, the junction contained 2 bases not matched to a gene. Germline CDR1 SGHTA, CDR2 FQGNSA. This CDR3 is CASSLVGTGSGNTIYF. DNA of the CDR3: TGTGCCAGCAGCTTAGTAGGGACAGGCTCTGGAAACACCATATATTTT.

The J gene is TRBJ1-5, the V gene TRBV6-5, with TRBD1 matching 8 bases. The CDR3 contains 14 residues. Germline CDR1 reads MNHEY; CDR2 reads SVGAGI. With 6 bases clipped from V and 5 bases from J, the junction kept 6 bases outside the gene matches. The DNA of the CDR3 is TGTGCCAGCAGCCGTGGACAGGGCGATCAGCCCCAGCATTTT. As protein: CASSRGQGDQPQHF.

The V call is TRBV19, the J call TRBJ2-2; no clear D gene. Germline V gene lookup returns CDR1 LNHDA and CDR2 SQIVND (reference sequence). The V and J ends lost 8 bases and 3 bases respectively, with 7 bases between them. This CDR3 contains 12 residues. This CDR3 reads CASSKDTGELFF. The CDR3 nucleotides are TGTGCCAGTTCCAAGGACACCGGGGAGCTGTTTTTT.

CDR3 region: CASTSSWGGYTF. CDR3 coding DNA: TGTGCCAGCACCTCCTCCTGGGGTGGCTACACCTTC. The rearrangement uses TRBV11-2 and TRBJ1-2, with D uncertain. The CDR3 sequence is 12 residues long. CDR1 and CDR2 from the germline V gene are SGHAT and FQNNGV. The V end was cut by 7 bases, the J end by 7 bases, with 13 bases between. Complete variable domain (other parts from reference TRBV11-2 and TRBJ1-2): EAGVAQSPRYKIIEKRQSVAFWCNPISGHATLYWYQQILGQGPKLLIQFQNNGVVDDSQLPKDRFSAERLKGVDSTLKIQPAKLEDSAVYLCASTSSWGGYTFGSGTRLTVV.

This sequence joins TRBV18 and TRBJ1-1, with TRBD1 matching 7 bases. V lost 3 bases to trimming and J lost 2 bases; unmatched junction nucleotides: 6. The CDR3 is made up of 15 amino acids. The germline gives CDR1 KGHSH, CDR2 LQKENI. The CDR3 DNA reads TGTGCCAGCTCACCCCCAACAGGGGACAACACTGAAGCTTTCTTT. Translation: CASSPPTGDNTEAFF.

Only a few counts were recorded for this clone. The chain joins TRBV6-5 to TRBJ1-6; no clear D. V dropped 8 bases and J dropped 6 bases, with 8 bases sitting between them. This CDR3 has 12 residues. Per germline, CDR1 MNHEY and CDR2 SVGAGI. This CDR3 is CASAQSNSPLHF. Written as DNA, the CDR3 is TGTGCCAGCGCACAGAGTAATTCACCCCTCCACTTT.

The rearrangement joins TRBV25-1 to TRBJ1-1; no reliable D call. The germline gives CDR1 MGHDK, CDR2 SYGVNS. The ends were cut back, 1 base at V and 1 base at J, with 10 bases in the middle. This CDR3 is 15 amino acids long. This CDR3 reads CASSELKGWNTEAFF. As DNA, the CDR3 is TGTGCCAGCAGTGAATTGAAGGGTTGGAACACTGAAGCTTTCTTT.

This sequence joins TRBV13 and TRBJ2-5; TRBD2 matches 9 bases. The V segment lost 3 bases and the J segment 5 bases; nucleotides outside the gene matches: 13. This CDR3 is 17 amino acids long. The germline CDR1 and CDR2 sequences are PRHDT and FYEKMQ (reference sequence). CDR3 bases: TGTGCCAGCAGCTTTTCGCCCGTAGCGGGAGTATCTGAGACCCAGTACTTC. This translates into CASSFSPVAGVSETQYF.

The V call is TRBV18, the J call TRBJ2-1; the D gene is possibly TRBD2 (6 bases). The V end was cut by 3 bases, the J end by 10 bases, with 13 bases between. The CDR3 totals 13 residues. Germline values: CDR1 KGHSH, CDR2 LQKENI. The CDR3 DNA is TGTGCCAGCTCACCCCTTAGCGGCGGGGAGCAGTTCTTC. Translation gives CASSPLSGGEQFF.

This chain links TRBV6-6 with TRBJ2-7, with TRBD2 matching over 7 bases. Trimming cost V 4 bases and J 2 bases; bases outside gene matches: 5. Germline V gene data show CDR1 as MNHNY and CDR2 as SVGAGI (reference sequence). CDR3 size: 14 residues. The CDR3 sequence is CASSSGLGPYEQYF. The CDR3 nucleotides read TGTGCCAGCAGTTCCGGACTAGGTCCCTACGAGCAGTACTTC.

V usage is TRBV5-1 and J usage is TRBJ1-4, with D maybe TRBD1 (6 bases). There are 16 residues in the CDR3. V gave up 0 bases and J gave up 0 bases, with 9 bases separating them. CDR1 and CDR2 from the germline V gene are SGHRS and YFSETQ. DNA of the CDR3: TGCGCCAGCAGCTTGGTAGGGGGTGCAACTAATGAAAAACTGTTTTTT. Encoded protein: CASSLVGGATNEKLFF.

This chain joins TRBV28 and TRBJ2-3, with 7 bases aligning to TRBD1. Losses at the gene ends were 6 bases for V and 0 bases for J; bases not matched to a gene: 6. CDR1 is MDHEN, CDR2 SYDVKM, per germline. The CDR3 loop spans 15 amino acids. The CDR3 protein is CASSLDRKSTDTQYF. The CDR3 bases are TGTGCCAGCAGCCTGGACAGGAAGAGCACAGATACGCAGTATTTT. Together with reference TRBV28 and TRBJ2-3, the CDR3 gives the full variable domain: DVKVTQSSRYLVKRTGEKVFLECVQDMDHENMFWYRQDPGLGLRLIYFSYDVKMKEKGDIPEGYSVSREKKERFSLILESASTNQTSMYLCASSLDRKSTDTQYFGPGTRLTVL.

CDR3: CAISESTRSDTQYF. In DNA, the CDR3 is TGTGCCATCAGTGAGTCGACTAGATCAGATACGCAGTATTTT. The chain links TRBV10-3 to TRBJ2-3; possibly TRBD2 for D (6 bases). The germline V gene encodes CDR1 ENHRY and CDR2 SYGVKD. Between the trimmed V and J ends, which lost 0 bases and 4 bases, there was a span of 8 bases. The CDR3 is 14 residues long.

V and J are TRBV11-3 and TRBJ2-5, with 11 positions matching TRBD2. The CDR3 contains 14 residues. The germline V gene encodes CDR1 SGHNT and CDR2 YENEEA. V trimming: 3 bases; J trimming: 5 bases; junction bases outside the gene matches: 2. CDR3 amino acids: CASSFSGGAETQYF. The CDR3 DNA follows: TGTGCCAGCAGCTTTAGCGGGGGGGCGGAGACCCAGTACTTC.

The chain employs TRBV11-1 and TRBJ2-1; TRBD2 matches at 11 bases. Germline CDR1 SGHAT, CDR2 FQDESV (reference sequence). J lost 6 bases, V lost 3 bases, and 4 bases had no gene match. The CDR3 consists of 15 residues. The chain's CDR3 is CASSLLTSGGNEQFF. In DNA form, the CDR3 reads TGTGCCAGCAGCTTGTTAACTAGCGGGGGCAATGAGCAGTTCTTC.

J is TRBJ2-7 and V is TRBV6-5, with TRBD2 identical over 11 bases. The CDR3 consists of 14 residues. V gave up 8 bases and J gave up 1 base; unmatched junction bases: 4. Germline V gene lookup returns CDR1 MNHEY and CDR2 SVGAGI. As DNA, the CDR3 is TGTGCCAGCCCTAGCGGGAGGACTTCCTACGAGCAGTACTTC. Translation: CASPSGRTSYEQYF.

This chain links TRBV28 with TRBJ2-3, with 9 bases lining up with TRBD2. The junction had 4 bases not matched to a gene; V was cut back by 7 bases and J by 2 bases. The CDR3 is 14 amino acids. Per the germline V gene, CDR1 is MDHEN and CDR2 is SYDVKM. The CDR3 nucleotides read TGTGCCAGCACCTTAGCGGGGGCCACAGATACGCAGTATTTT. Amino acids: CASTLAGATDTQYF. Based on the CDR3 plus reference TRBV28 and TRBJ2-3, the full variable domain is DVKVTQSSRYLVKRTGEKVFLECVQDMDHENMFWYRQDPGLGLRLIYFSYDVKMKEKGDIPEGYSVSREKKERFSLILESASTNQTSMYLCASTLAGATDTQYFGPGTRLTVL.

This clone was counted only a few times. The rearrangement uses TRBV4-1 and TRBJ2-7, with D perhaps matching TRBD1 or TRBD2 (6 bases each). CDR1 is MGHRA and CDR2 is YSYEKL in the germline V gene. Trimming took 0 bases from V and 1 from J, leaving 16 bases between them. The CDR3 consists of 17 residues. The CDR3 region is CASSQDPRGTKSYEQYF. DNA of the CDR3: TGCGCCAGCAGCCAAGATCCTCGGGGGACAAAGTCCTACGAGCAGTACTTC.